These 23 T cell receptor beta chains were all obtained from the same sample, sequenced in a study of T cell responses to AZD1222 COVID-19 vaccine. The assay was immunoSEQ multiplex PCR, and TCRdb's table has in-frame clones only and misses some. The data show around 140,000 clones, about nine tenths seen once. Sequencing used peripheral blood, obtained on day 0 of AZD1222 vaccination. These receptors originate from an adult in good health.

The chain uses TRBV30 and TRBJ1-1; D is possibly TRBD1 (5 bases). V gave up 2 bases and J gave up 6 bases, with 19 bases separating them. This CDR3 comprises 15 residues. Germline V lookup: CDR1 GTSNPN, CDR2 SVGIG (reference sequence). The CDR3 spells CAWSRPERTQPEAFF. DNA for the CDR3: TGTGCCTGGAGTAGACCCGAAAGGACACAACCTGAAGCTTTCTTT. The full variable domain, its missing parts supplied by reference TRBV30 and TRBJ1-1, is SQTIHQWPATLVQPVGSPLSLECTVEGTSNPNLYWYRQAAGRGLQLLFYSVGIGQISSEVPQNLSASRPQDRQFILSSKKLLLSDSGFYLCAWSRPERTQPEAFFGQGTRLTVV.

With regard to this clone: Other DNA sequences in the sample encode the same CDR3. V is TRBV2 and J is TRBJ1-1; D not resolved. V was trimmed by 4 bases and J by 3 bases, leaving 6 bases between them. This CDR3 region has 12 residues. CDR1 and CDR2 from the germline V gene are SNHLY and FYNNEI. The CDR3 region is CASSVSYTEAFF. The CDR3 bases are TGTGCCAGCAGTGTTTCGTACACTGAAGCTTTCTTT.

The rearrangement joins TRBV24-1 to TRBJ2-3, with TRBD1 matching 9 bases. Germline V lookup: CDR1 KGHDR, CDR2 SFDVKD. This CDR3 is built from 15 residues. V shed 4 bases and J 6 bases; nucleotides not matched to a gene: 7. In nucleotides, the CDR3 is TGTGCCACCAGTGACCCGGACAGGGGTAGGGATACGCAGTATTTT. It translates to CATSDPDRGRDTQYF.

This clone showed up just once. The chain is built from TRBV21-1 and TRBJ1-1; TRBD1 was called by the table and not checked on the DNA. TRBV21-1 represents a pseudogene. CDR3 length: 14 residues. DNA for the CDR3: TGTGCCAGCAGCATTACTGGGACAGCGGTATTGTCTTTCTTT. Its protein product is CASSITGTAVLSFF.

The rearrangement links TRBV28 to TRBJ1-2, with 9 bases fitting TRBD1. V trimming: 6 bases; J trimming: 7 bases; junction bases outside the gene matches: 21. There are 18 residues in the CDR3. CDR1 is MDHEN and CDR2 is SYDVKM in the germline V gene. Here the CDR3 reads CASSSHVPGQGIGRGYTF. The DNA of the CDR3 is TGTGCCAGCAGCTCCCATGTCCCGGGACAGGGTATAGGGCGTGGCTACACCTTC.

The chain joins TRBV6-5 to TRBJ2-7, with D perhaps TRBD1 (5 bases). The V and J ends lost 4 bases and 3 bases respectively, with 7 bases between them. Per the germline V gene, CDR1 is MNHEY and CDR2 is SVGAGI. The CDR3 is made up of 12 amino acids. The CDR3 protein is CASSWGSYEQYF. In DNA, the CDR3 is TGTGCCAGCAGTTGGGGCAGCTACGAGCAGTACTTC.

J is TRBJ2-1 and V is TRBV19; D assignment may be TRBD1 or TRBD2 (5 bases each). Germline-derived CDR1 and CDR2 are LNHDA and SQIVND (reference sequence). V was trimmed by 3 bases and J by 10 bases, leaving 10 bases between them. The CDR3 length is 12 residues. The CDR3 DNA sequence: TGTGCCAGTAGTATTGGGGGAGTGGAGCAGTTCTTC. Encoded protein: CASSIGGVEQFF.

Comment on this clone: Other DNA sequences within the sample encode an identical CDR3. This chain connects TRBV28 to TRBJ1-2; unclear D gene. Trimming removed 2 bases from V and 4 bases from J, with 5 bases in between. Germline loops: CDR1 MDHEN, CDR2 SYDVKM. This CDR3 comprises 12 residues. In nucleotides, the CDR3 is TGTGCCAGCAGTTTAAGAGGCTATGGCTACACCTTC. Translation gives CASSLRGYGYTF.

The chain joins TRBV10-3 to TRBJ1-1; the D gene is possibly TRBD1 (6 bases). The germline CDR1 and CDR2 sequences are ENHRY and SYGVKD. With 6 bases removed from V and 3 bases from J, the gap between germline ends came to 14 bases. This CDR3 spans 14 amino acids. The CDR3 loop reads CAIRGLSGDTEAFF. The CDR3 bases are TGTGCCATCAGGGGGCTATCAGGGGACACTGAAGCTTTCTTT.

This clone was detected only once. The chain combines TRBV18 with TRBJ2-1, with 15 bases lining up with TRBD2. The CDR3 is 17 amino acids. V was clipped by 2 bases and J by 9 bases; unmatched bases: 8. Germline loops: CDR1 KGHSH, CDR2 LQKENI. The CDR3: CASSPGRLGLAGGEQFF. The CDR3 nucleotides read TGTGCCAGCTCACCAGGGCGGCTGGGACTAGCGGGAGGTGAGCAGTTCTTC.

The rearrangement links TRBV19 to TRBJ2-7, with D perhaps TRBD1 (5 bases). The CDR3 loop spans 15 amino acids. V lost 7 bases to trimming and J lost 1 base, with 17 bases between them. CDR1 and CDR2 from the germline V gene are LNHDA and SQIVND (reference sequence). CDR3 residues: CASTRGRGRSYEQYF. The CDR3 bases are TGTGCCAGTACCAGAGGTAGGGGCCGGTCCTACGAGCAGTACTTC.

This chain connects TRBV4-2 to TRBJ1-3, with D perhaps TRBD1 (5 bases). Germline V gene data show CDR1 as LGHNA and CDR2 as YNFKEQ. The CDR3 is 14 residues long. Trimming shortened V by 1 base and J by 2 bases, and 6 bases separated the two germline ends. CDR3 nucleotide sequence: TGTGCCAGCAGCCAAGGACAGACTGGAAACACCATATATTTT. It translates to CASSQGQTGNTIYF.

The rearrangement links TRBV10-2 to TRBJ2-5, with D possibly TRBD2 on 5 matching bases. The CDR3 covers 14 residues. Trimming removed 2 bases at V and 2 bases at J, with 9 bases between. Germline loops: CDR1 WSHSY, CDR2 SAAADI. This CDR3 is CASSEGLRQETQYF. The CDR3 bases are TGCGCCAGCAGTGAGGGACTTCGGCAAGAGACCCAGTACTTC.

The rearrangement uses TRBV5-4 and TRBJ2-1; D gene uncertain. Trimming took off 1 base at V and 3 bases at J, with 8 bases between the two ends. The CDR3 runs 14 residues. From germline, CDR1 is SGHNT and CDR2 YYREEE (reference sequence). CDR3 loop: CASSLPGGYNEQFF. In DNA, the CDR3 is TGTGCCAGCAGCTTGCCCGGTGGCTACAATGAGCAGTTCTTC.

This clone was found once. This sequence joins TRBV5-5 and TRBJ1-2, with D possibly matching TRBD1 (5 bases). V lost 1 base, J lost 6 bases, and 16 bases lay in between. CDR1 is SGHKS and CDR2 is YYEKEE in the germline V gene (reference sequence). The CDR3 covers 15 residues. The CDR3 reads CASSLLPREPNGYTF. In DNA form, the CDR3 reads TGTGCCAGCAGCTTGCTCCCCAGGGAACCAAATGGCTACACCTTC.

The chain couples TRBV11-2 to TRBJ2-5; 8 bases map to TRBD2. CDR1 is SGHAT, CDR2 FQNNGV, per germline. V shed 4 bases, J shed 1 base, and the junction held 5 bases outside the gene matches. The CDR3 has 15 residues. DNA of the CDR3: TGTGCCAGCAGCTCGGTAAGCGGGAGCCAAGAGACCCAGTACTTC. This gives the protein CASSSVSGSQETQYF.

The chain recombines TRBV3-1 (or the pseudogene TRBV3-2) with TRBJ1-2, with D maybe TRBD1 (6 bases). The V gene's germline CDR1 is LGHDT and CDR2 YNNKEL (reference sequence). V lost 4 bases, J lost 1 base, and 16 bases lay in between. The length of the CDR3 is 16 residues. CDR3 loop: CASSLSSGVDNYGYTF. CDR3 sequence (DNA): TGTGCCAGCAGCCTCTCGTCAGGGGTAGATAACTATGGCTACACCTTC.

The V call is TRBV29-1, the J call TRBJ2-7; the D is unclear. Germline V gene sequence: CDR1 SQVTM, CDR2 ANQGSEA. The germline V and J ends were trimmed by 7 bases and 2 bases, with 15 bases remaining between them. The CDR3 runs 13 residues. CDR3 DNA sequence: TGCAGCGCCCGACCGAGCGCCACCTACGAGCAGTACTTC. Protein sequence: CSARPSATYEQYF.

V is TRBV29-1 and J is TRBJ2-5, with 11 bases matching TRBD2. V lost 5 bases to trimming and J lost 2 bases; unmatched junction nucleotides: 1. Germline loops: CDR1 SQVTM, CDR2 ANQGSEA. CDR3 length: 13 amino acids. The CDR3, as DNA: TGCAGCGTTACTAGCGGGAGTCAAGAGACCCAGTACTTC. Protein sequence: CSVTSGSQETQYF.

V usage is TRBV7-9 and J usage is TRBJ2-7, with D tentatively TRBD2 (5 bases). The V and J ends lost 2 bases and 6 bases respectively, with 11 bases between them. This CDR3 comprises 13 residues. The germline CDR1 and CDR2 sequences are SEHNR and FQNEAQ (reference sequence). The DNA of the CDR3 is TGTGCCAGCAGCTTAATCGGCGGGTCCGAGCAGTACTTC. It encodes CASSLIGGSEQYF.

About this clone: This sample includes further DNA sequences coding for the same CDR3. This chain joins TRBV30 and TRBJ1-5, with D tentatively TRBD1 (5 bases). The V and J ends lost 5 bases and 4 bases respectively, with 12 bases between them. The CDR3 length is 13 residues. CDR1 and CDR2 (germline): GTSNPN, SVGIG (reference sequence). CDR3 DNA: TGTGCCTGGGGGGCCGGGGGAAATCAGCCCCAGCATTTT. Its protein product is CAWGAGGNQPQHF.

The chain has TRBV19 and TRBJ1-1, with D hard to call. Germline lookup yields CDR1 LNHDA and CDR2 SQIVND (reference sequence). Trimming stripped 5 bases from V and 1 base from J, with 17 bases between. This CDR3 is built from 16 residues. The CDR3: CASSPGIGEPNTEAFF. CDR3 sequence (DNA): TGTGCCAGTAGTCCCGGGATTGGGGAACCGAACACTGAAGCTTTCTTT.

The V call is TRBV27, the J call TRBJ1-2; possible D gene TRBD1, 5 bases. Trimming stripped 6 bases from V and 8 bases from J, with 16 bases between. Germline CDR1 and CDR2: MNHEY and SMNVEV (reference sequence). The CDR3 covers 13 residues. Written as DNA, the CDR3 is TGTGCCAGCAGCGCCGGGGCGTTTTGGGGCTACACCTTC. Its translation: CASSAGAFWGYTF.